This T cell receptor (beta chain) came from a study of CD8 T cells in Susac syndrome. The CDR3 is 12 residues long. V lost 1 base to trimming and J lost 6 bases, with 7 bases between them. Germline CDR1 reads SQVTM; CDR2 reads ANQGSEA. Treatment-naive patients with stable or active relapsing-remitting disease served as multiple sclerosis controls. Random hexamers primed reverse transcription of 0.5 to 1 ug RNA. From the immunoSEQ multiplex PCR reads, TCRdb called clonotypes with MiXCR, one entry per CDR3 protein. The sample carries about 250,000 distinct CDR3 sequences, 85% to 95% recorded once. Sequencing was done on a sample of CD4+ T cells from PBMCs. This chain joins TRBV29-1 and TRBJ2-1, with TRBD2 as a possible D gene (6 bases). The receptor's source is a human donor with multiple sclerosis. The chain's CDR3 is CSVEVAANEQFF. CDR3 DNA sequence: TGCAGCGTTGAAGTAGCGGCCAATGAGCAGTTCTTC.